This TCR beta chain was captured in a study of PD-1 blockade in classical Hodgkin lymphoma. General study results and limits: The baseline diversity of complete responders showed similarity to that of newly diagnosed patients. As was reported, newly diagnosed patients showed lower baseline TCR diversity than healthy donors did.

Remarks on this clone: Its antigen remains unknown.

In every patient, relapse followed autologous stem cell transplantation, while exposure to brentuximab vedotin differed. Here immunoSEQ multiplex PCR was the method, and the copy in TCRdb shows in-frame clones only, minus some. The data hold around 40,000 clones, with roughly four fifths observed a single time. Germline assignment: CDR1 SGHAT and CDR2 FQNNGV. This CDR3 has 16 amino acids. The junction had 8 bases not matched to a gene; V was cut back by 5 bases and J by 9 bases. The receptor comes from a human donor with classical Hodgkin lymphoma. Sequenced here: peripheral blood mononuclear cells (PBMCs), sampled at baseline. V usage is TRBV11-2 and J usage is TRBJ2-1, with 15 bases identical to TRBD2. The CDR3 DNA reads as TGTGCCAGCAGCCCGAGGACTAGCGGGAGGGCCGGTGAGCAGTTCTTC. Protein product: CASSPRTSGRAGEQFF.